This T cell receptor (beta chain) came from a study of T cells after yellow fever vaccination. V was shortened by 1 base and J by 1 base, with 11 bases between the two germline ends. CDR1 and CDR2 from the germline V gene are SGHDT and YYEEEE. This CDR3 spans 15 amino acids. General observations from the study: The bulk population could contribute abundant contaminating clonotypes to FACS-sorted repertoires. Few clonotypes appeared in both CD4 and CD8 compartments. Weaker overall, the secondary response nonetheless peaked faster (day 5 versus 15).

Comment on this clonotype: What it binds is unknown.

Universal primer sites and UMIs were introduced during 5'RACE template-switching synthesis of TCR cDNA. TCRdb reprocessed the 5' RACE reads with MiXCR, giving one entry per CDR3 protein. The sample holds under 300,000 distinct CDR3 sequences, 6.9% seen once. This clonotype was sampled from a man younger than 40 who received the YFV17D yellow fever vaccine. The genes are TRBV5-6 and TRBJ2-5, with a weak D call TRBD2 (6 bases). The source material was CD4+ T cells sorted from PBMCs, sampled 15 days after the yellow fever booster vaccination. CDR3 loop: CASSLLGLTQETQYF. CDR3 nucleotide sequence: TGTGCCAGCAGCTTGCTCGGACTAACCCAAGAGACCCAGTACTTC.